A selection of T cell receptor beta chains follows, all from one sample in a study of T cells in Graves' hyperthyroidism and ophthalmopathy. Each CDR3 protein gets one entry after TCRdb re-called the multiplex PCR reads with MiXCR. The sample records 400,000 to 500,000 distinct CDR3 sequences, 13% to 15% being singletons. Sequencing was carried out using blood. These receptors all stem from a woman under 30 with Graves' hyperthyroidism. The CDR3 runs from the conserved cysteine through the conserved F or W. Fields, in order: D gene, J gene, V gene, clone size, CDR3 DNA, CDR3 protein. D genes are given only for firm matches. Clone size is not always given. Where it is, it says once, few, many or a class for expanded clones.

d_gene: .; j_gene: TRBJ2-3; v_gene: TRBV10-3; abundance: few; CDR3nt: TGTGCCATCAGTGAGTGGGCCCCTAGCACAGATACGCAGTATTTT; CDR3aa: CAISEWAPSTDTQYF
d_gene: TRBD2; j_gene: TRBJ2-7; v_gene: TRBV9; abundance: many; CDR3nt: TGTGCCAGGGGATTCGGCGCGGGAGGCACCTACGAGCAGTACTTC; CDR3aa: CARGFGAGGTYEQYF
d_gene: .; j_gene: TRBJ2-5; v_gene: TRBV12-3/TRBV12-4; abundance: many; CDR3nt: TGTGCCAGCAGCCTACTCGGGGGCATGGGGGAGACCCAGTACTTC; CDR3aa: CASSLLGGMGETQYF
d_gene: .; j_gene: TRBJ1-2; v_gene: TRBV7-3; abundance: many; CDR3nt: TGTGCCAGCAGCCTGCAGCACTCAGGGGCAGGTGGCTACACCTTC; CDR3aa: CASSLQHSGAGGYTF
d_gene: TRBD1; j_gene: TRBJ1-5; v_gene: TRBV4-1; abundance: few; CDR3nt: TGCGCCAGCAGCCGGTCAGGGGGCCAAGAGGGTCAGCCCCAGCATTTT; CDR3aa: CASSRSGGQEGQPQHF
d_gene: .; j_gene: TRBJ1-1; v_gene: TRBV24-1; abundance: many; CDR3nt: TGTGCCACCAGTGTCAAGGCTAGGAACACTGAAGCTTTCTTT; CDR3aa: CATSVKARNTEAFF
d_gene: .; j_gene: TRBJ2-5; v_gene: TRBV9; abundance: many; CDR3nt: TGTGCCAGCAGCGTAGCCGGAGGGGCGGGGGAGACCCAGTACTTC; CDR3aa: CASSVAGGAGETQYF
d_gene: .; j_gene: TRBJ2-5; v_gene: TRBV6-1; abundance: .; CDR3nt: TGTGCCAGCAGGTGGGGGCTTCAAGAGACCCAGTACTTC; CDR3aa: CASRWGLQETQYF
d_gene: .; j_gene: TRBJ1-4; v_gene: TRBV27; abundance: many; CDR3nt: TGTGCCAGCAGTCCCAACAGGGTTGGTAATGAAAAACTGTTTTTT; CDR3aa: CASSPNRVGNEKLFF
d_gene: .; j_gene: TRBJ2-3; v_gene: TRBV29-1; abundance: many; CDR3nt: TGCAGCGTTGTGGCTCTGGGAGACGCAGATACGCAGTATTTT; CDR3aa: CSVVALGDADTQYF
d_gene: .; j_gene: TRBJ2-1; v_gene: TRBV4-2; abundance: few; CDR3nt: TGTGCCAGCAGCCAAGAAGTAGGGGTGGGGGAAACTCCTTACAATGAGCAGTTCTTC; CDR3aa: CASSQEVGVGETPYNEQFF
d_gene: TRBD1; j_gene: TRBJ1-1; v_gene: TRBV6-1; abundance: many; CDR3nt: TGTGCCAGCAATCCTCAGGGGGCCGATGCTGAAGCTTTCTTT; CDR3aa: CASNPQGADAEAFF
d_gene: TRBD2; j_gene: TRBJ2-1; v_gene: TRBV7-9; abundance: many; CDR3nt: TGTGCCAGCAGCCTAGTCCATATAGCGGGATGGGGTTACAATGAGCAGTTCTTC; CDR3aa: CASSLVHIAGWGYNEQFF
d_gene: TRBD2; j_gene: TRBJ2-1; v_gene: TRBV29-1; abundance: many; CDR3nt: TGCAGCGTTGTAGGCCTCCCCGGGACTAGCGGGAGCTCCTACAATGAGCAGTTCTTC; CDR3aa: CSVVGLPGTSGSSYNEQFF
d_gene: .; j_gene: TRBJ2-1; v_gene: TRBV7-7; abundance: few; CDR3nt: TGTGCCAGCAGCTTGGTACGCGTTAGAAAGCAGTTCTTC; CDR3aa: CASSLVRVRKQFF
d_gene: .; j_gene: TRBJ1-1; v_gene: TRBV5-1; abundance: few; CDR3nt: TGCGCCAGCTTCGATTACGGGAACACTGAAGCTTTCTTT; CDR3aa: CASFDYGNTEAFF